This TCR beta chain originates from a study of CD8 T cells in ankylosing spondylitis. With molecular barcodes, quantitative 5'-RACE was used to make the TCR beta libraries. TCRdb analysed the 5' RACE reads with MiXCR anew, one entry per CDR3 protein. The data hold about 540,000 distinct CDR3 sequences, with over 9.5% observed a single time. V shed 5 bases and J shed 2 bases, with 7 bases lying between them. The CDR3 totals 12 residues. Germline V gives CDR1 DFQATT, CDR2 SNEGSKA (reference sequence). This clonotype appeared many times. Its specificity is not known. Study results and caveats: Reportedly, matched ankylosing spondylitis synovial fluid was significantly enriched for disease-linked clones. There was a TCR beta motif, made of eight highly homologous variants, that appeared characteristic of ankylosing spondylitis blood. Disease-linked clones bore a CD8+ phenotype, appearing relatively rarely in peripheral blood. In synovial fluid and blood from reactive arthritis, some motif variants were previously reported.

This clonotype was obtained from a male donor with ankylosing spondylitis. The material sequenced was blood, either unsorted or a sorted T cell fraction (not recorded which). The chain employs TRBV20-1 and TRBJ1-5, with no clear D. This CDR3 is CSAWTGNQPQHF. The CDR3 DNA is TGCAGTGCTTGGACCGGCAATCAGCCCCAGCATTTT.